Listed below are T cell receptor delta chains from one sample, sequenced in a study of gamma-delta T cells after stem cell transplantation. TCRdb fed the RT-PCR reads to CATT. Altogether approximately 3,200 delta-chain clones are present, 21% being singletons, with the ten largest covering roughly 24%. The specimen sequenced was gamma-delta T cells. All receptors come from a human donor. It is not recorded whose cells these are; they may come from a transplant donor. The CDR3 runs from the conserved cysteine through the conserved F or W. The D gene is left open where the match is weak. Some rows have no size entry. The others give once, few or many, or a class for an expanded clone.

clone_size: medium-sized
v_call: TRDV2
d_call: TRDD3
j_call: TRDJ1
cdr3_aa: CACDQLGEYTDKLIF
cdr3_nt: TGTGCCTGTGACCAACTGGGGGAGTACACCGATAAACTCATCTTT

clone_size: medium-sized
v_call: TRDV1
d_call: TRDD3
j_call: TRDJ1
cdr3_aa: CALGELASFSWGIPSYTDKLIF
cdr3_nt: TGTGCTCTTGGGGAATTGGCCTCTTTCAGCTGGGGGATACCCTCCTACACCGATAAACTCATCTTT

clone_size: large
v_call: TRDV2
d_call: TRDD3
j_call: TRDJ1
cdr3_aa: CACDTVAEGDRIFGYTDKLIF
cdr3_nt: TGTGCCTGTGACACCGTTGCTGAAGGGGATAGGATTTTTGGGTACACCGATAAACTCATCTTT

clone_size: NA
v_call: TRDV2
d_call: NA
j_call: TRDJ1
cdr3_aa: CACDTMGGEYTDKLIF
cdr3_nt: TGTGCCTGTGACACAATGGGGGGCGAGTACACCGATAAACTCATCTTT

clone_size: large
v_call: TRDV2
d_call: TRDD3
j_call: TRDJ1
cdr3_aa: CACDTLGGGYVDKLIF
cdr3_nt: TGTGCCTGTGACACGCTAGGAGGGGGATACGTTGATAAACTCATCTTT

clone_size: large
v_call: TRDV2
d_call: TRDD3
j_call: TRDJ1
cdr3_aa: CACDLAGGLTRTDKLIF
cdr3_nt: TGTGCCTGTGACTTAGCTGGGGGATTGACGAGGACCGATAAACTCATCTTT

clone_size: large
v_call: TRDV2
d_call: TRDD3
j_call: TRDJ3
cdr3_aa: CACEQLGDTTSWDTRQMFF
cdr3_nt: TGTGCCTGTGAACAACTGGGGGATACGACGTCCTGGGACACCCGACAGATGTTTTTC

clone_size: medium-sized
v_call: TRDV2
d_call: NA
j_call: TRDJ3
cdr3_aa: CACDTVTGLSWDTRQMFF
cdr3_nt: TGTGCCTGTGACACCGTTACTGGTCTCTCCTGGGACACCCGACAGATGTTTTTC

clone_size: medium-sized
v_call: TRDV2
d_call: TRDD3
j_call: TRDJ1
cdr3_aa: CACDTLLGDNTDKLIF
cdr3_nt: TGTGCCTGTGACACTCTTCTGGGGGACAACACCGATAAACTCATCTTT

clone_size: medium-sized
v_call: TRDV2
d_call: NA
j_call: TRDJ3
cdr3_aa: CACDTVGGKIWDTRQMFF
cdr3_nt: TGTGCCTGTGACACCGTCGGGGGAAAAATATGGGACACCCGACAGATGTTTTTC

clone_size: medium-sized
v_call: TRDV2
d_call: TRDD3
j_call: TRDJ3
cdr3_aa: CACDPILGDRGSSWDTRQMFF
cdr3_nt: TGTGCCTGTGATCCAATTCTGGGGGATCGAGGAAGCTCCTGGGACACCCGACAGATGTTTTTC

clone_size: medium-sized
v_call: TRDV2
d_call: TRDD3
j_call: TRDJ1
cdr3_aa: CACDTVGHLGERRTTDKLIF
cdr3_nt: TGTGCCTGTGACACCGTGGGTCATCTGGGGGAGAGAAGAACCACCGATAAACTCATCTTT

clone_size: medium-sized
v_call: TRDV2
d_call: TRDD3
j_call: TRDJ3
cdr3_aa: CACDVLGDTPRLSSWDTRQMFF
cdr3_nt: TGTGCCTGTGACGTTTTGGGGGATACTCCCCGACTTAGCTCCTGGGACACCCGACAGATGTTTTTC

clone_size: large
v_call: TRDV2
d_call: NA
j_call: TRDJ1
cdr3_aa: CACDTVISKAGPHTDKLIF
cdr3_nt: TGTGCCTGTGACACCGTGATCTCCAAGGCTGGACCACACACCGATAAACTCATCTTT

clone_size: NA
v_call: TRDV2
d_call: TRDD3
j_call: TRDJ1
cdr3_aa: CACDSILGEIRYTDKLIF
cdr3_nt: TGTGCCTGTGACTCGATACTGGGGGAGATCAGGTACACCGATAAACTCATCTTT

clone_size: medium-sized
v_call: TRDV2
d_call: NA
j_call: TRDJ1
cdr3_aa: CACDTFPQYTDKLIF
cdr3_nt: TGTGCCTGTGACACGTTCCCCCAGTACACCGATAAACTCATCTTT

clone_size: few
v_call: TRDV2
d_call: TRDD3
j_call: TRDJ1
cdr3_aa: CACDTLLSGLGTSTYTDKLIF
cdr3_nt: TGTGCCTGTGACACCCTTTTAAGCGGACTGGGGACTTCTACTTACACCGATAAACTCATCTTT

clone_size: few
v_call: TRDV3
d_call: TRDD3
j_call: TRDJ1
cdr3_aa: CAGWGTLKLIF
cdr3_nt: TGCGCGGGATGGGGGACCCTTAAACTCATCTTT

clone_size: hyperexpanded
v_call: TRDV1
d_call: TRDD3
j_call: TRDJ1
cdr3_aa: CALGESPSPRRWGIPRGDKLIF
cdr3_nt: TGTGCTCTTGGGGAAAGTCCTTCCCCCCGTCGGTGGGGGATACCCCGCGGGGATAAACTCATCTTT

clone_size: medium-sized
v_call: TRDV2
d_call: TRDD3
j_call: TRDJ1
cdr3_aa: CACDTVLGDTGRDKLIF
cdr3_nt: TGTGCCTGTGACACTGTACTGGGGGATACAGGCCGCGATAAACTCATCTTT

clone_size: medium-sized
v_call: TRDV1
d_call: TRDD3
j_call: TRDJ2
cdr3_aa: CALGDLEYAKHWGILSPPLTAQLFF
cdr3_nt: TGTGCTCTTGGGGACCTGGAGTACGCCAAGCACTGGGGGATACTGTCCCCTCCTTTGACAGCACAACTCTTCTTT

clone_size: medium-sized
v_call: TRDV2
d_call: TRDD3
j_call: TRDJ3
cdr3_aa: CACDTVNWGIRDSWDTRQMFF
cdr3_nt: TGTGCCTGTGACACCGTAAACTGGGGGATACGCGACTCCTGGGACACCCGACAGATGTTTTTC

clone_size: medium-sized
v_call: TRDV2
d_call: NA
j_call: TRDJ1
cdr3_aa: CACDTVGALTDKLIF
cdr3_nt: TGTGCCTGTGACACCGTTGGGGCCCTTACCGATAAACTCATCTTT

clone_size: few
v_call: TRDV2
d_call: TRDD3
j_call: TRDJ1
cdr3_aa: CACDKLPTGGKSYTDKLIF
cdr3_nt: TGTGCCTGTGACAAGTTGCCCACTGGGGGAAAGTCGTACACCGATAAACTCATCTTT

clone_size: medium-sized
v_call: TRDV2
d_call: TRDD3
j_call: TRDJ1
cdr3_aa: CACDIVGGILDTDKLIF
cdr3_nt: TGTGCCTGTGACATAGTAGGGGGGATACTGGACACCGATAAACTCATCTTT

clone_size: medium-sized
v_call: TRDV2
d_call: TRDD3
j_call: TRDJ1
cdr3_aa: CACDTLLGASTDKLIF
cdr3_nt: TGTGCCTGTGACACCCTACTGGGGGCCAGTACCGATAAACTCATCTTT

clone_size: medium-sized
v_call: TRDV1
d_call: TRDD3
j_call: TRDJ1
cdr3_aa: CALKLGDVTNGWFLRLIF
cdr3_nt: TGTGCTCTTAAGCTGGGGGATGTCACCAACGGTTGGTTTTTGAGACTCATCTTT

clone_size: NA
v_call: TRDV1
d_call: NA
j_call: TRDJ2
cdr3_aa: CALGPGAPSYRGYISLTAQLFF
cdr3_nt: TGTGCTCTTGGGCCCGGGGCACCTTCCTACCGGGGATACATCTCTTTGACAGCACAACTATTCTTT

clone_size: medium-sized
v_call: TRDV2
d_call: NA
j_call: TRDJ3
cdr3_aa: CACDTVMSRGSWDTRQMFF
cdr3_nt: TGTGCCTGTGACACTGTAATGAGTCGAGGCTCCTGGGACACCCGACAGATGTTTTTC

clone_size: medium-sized
v_call: TRDV2
d_call: TRDD3
j_call: TRDJ1
cdr3_aa: CACSPLKNTGGLYTDKLIF
cdr3_nt: TGTGCCTGTTCCCCCCTTAAGAATACTGGGGGATTGTACACCGATAAACTCATCTTT

clone_size: NA
v_call: TRDV2
d_call: TRDD3
j_call: TRDJ1
cdr3_aa: CACDQVLGDKSTDKLIF
cdr3_nt: TGTGCCTGTGACCAAGTACTGGGGGATAAATCAACCGATAAACTCATCTTT

clone_size: large
v_call: TRDV2
d_call: TRDD3
j_call: TRDJ3
cdr3_aa: CACDGTGGHSSWDTRQMFF
cdr3_nt: TGTGCCTGTGACGGGACTGGGGGACATAGCTCCTGGGACACCCGACAGATGTTTTTC

clone_size: medium-sized
v_call: TRDV2
d_call: NA
j_call: TRDJ1
cdr3_aa: CACDTVTVQGDKLIF
cdr3_nt: TGTGCCTGTGACACCGTTACTGTACAGGGGGATAAACTCATCTTT

clone_size: medium-sized
v_call: TRDV2
d_call: TRDD3
j_call: TRDJ1
cdr3_aa: CALSALGDVFYTDKLIF
cdr3_nt: TGTGCTCTCTCCGCCCTGGGGGATGTTTTTTACACCGATAAACTCATCTTT

clone_size: medium-sized
v_call: TRDV2
d_call: NA
j_call: TRDJ1
cdr3_aa: CACDTVGDPTGPNTDKLIF
cdr3_nt: TGTGCCTGTGACACCGTAGGGGACCCAACTGGGCCGAACACCGATAAACTCATCTTT

clone_size: few
v_call: TRDV2
d_call: TRDD3
j_call: TRDJ1
cdr3_aa: CACDTVELGVPQYTDKLIF
cdr3_nt: TGTGCCTGTGACACCGTTGAGCTGGGGGTTCCCCAGTACACCGATAAACTCATCTTT

clone_size: NA
v_call: TRDV2
d_call: TRDD3
j_call: TRDJ1
cdr3_aa: CACALLRTGGYAHTDKLIF
cdr3_nt: TGTGCCTGTGCTCTTCTACGTACTGGGGGATACGCCCACACCGATAAACTCATCTTT

clone_size: medium-sized
v_call: TRDV2
d_call: NA
j_call: TRDJ1
cdr3_aa: CACDTLVLAHTDKLIF
cdr3_nt: TGTGCCTGTGACACCCTTGTACTGGCCCACACCGATAAACTCATCTTT

clone_size: medium-sized
v_call: TRDV1
d_call: TRDD3
j_call: TRDJ2
cdr3_aa: CALGEPPTSYLLGDTRIPRGTAQLFF
cdr3_nt: TGTGCTCTTGGGGAACCCCCTACGTCCTATTTACTGGGGGATACGCGTATCCCGAGGGGGACAGCACAACTCTTCTTT

clone_size: medium-sized
v_call: TRDV2
d_call: TRDD3
j_call: TRDJ1
cdr3_aa: CACHPLADWGPPKNTDKLIF
cdr3_nt: TGTGCCTGTCATCCCCTCGCGGACTGGGGGCCTCCCAAAAACACCGATAAACTCATCTTT

clone_size: medium-sized
v_call: TRDV2
d_call: TRDD3
j_call: TRDJ3
cdr3_aa: CACDTVLGDGSSWDTRQMFF
cdr3_nt: TGTGCCTGTGACACCGTACTGGGGGATGGGAGCTCCTGGGACACCCGACAGATGTTTTTC

clone_size: medium-sized
v_call: TRDV2
d_call: TRDD3
j_call: TRDJ1
cdr3_aa: CACDGPLGDTPDTDKLIF
cdr3_nt: TGTGCCTGTGACGGCCCGCTGGGGGATACGCCCGACACCGATAAACTCATCTTT

clone_size: large
v_call: TRDV2
d_call: TRDD3
j_call: TRDJ1
cdr3_aa: CACDPLFLQLGDHLIF
cdr3_nt: TGTGCCTGTGACCCCCTCTTCCTTCAGCTGGGGGATCACCTCATCTTT